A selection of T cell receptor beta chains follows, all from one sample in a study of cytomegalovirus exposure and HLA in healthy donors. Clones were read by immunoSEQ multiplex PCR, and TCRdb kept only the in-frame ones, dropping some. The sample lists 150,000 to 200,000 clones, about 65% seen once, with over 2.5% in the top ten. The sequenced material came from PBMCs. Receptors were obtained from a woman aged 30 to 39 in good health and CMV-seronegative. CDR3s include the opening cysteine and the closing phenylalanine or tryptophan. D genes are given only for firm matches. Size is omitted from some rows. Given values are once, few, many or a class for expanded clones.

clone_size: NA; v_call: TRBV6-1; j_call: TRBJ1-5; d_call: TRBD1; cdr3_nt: TGTGCCAGCAGTGAATACAGGGGTCAGCCCCAGCATTTT; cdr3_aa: CASSEYRGQPQHF
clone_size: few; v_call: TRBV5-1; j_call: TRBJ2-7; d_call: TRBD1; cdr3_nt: TGCGCCAGCAGCTTAAACAGGGGGCTCTCCTACGAGCAGTACTTC; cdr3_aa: CASSLNRGLSYEQYF
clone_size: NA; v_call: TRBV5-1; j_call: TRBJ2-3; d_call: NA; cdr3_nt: TGCGCCAGCAGGACAGAACCCCTCCGCACAGATACGCAGTATTTT; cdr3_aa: CASRTEPLRTDTQYF
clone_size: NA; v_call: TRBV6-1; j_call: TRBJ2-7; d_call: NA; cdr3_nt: TGTGCCAGCAGTGAAATACAGGTCAGCTCCTACGAGCAGTACTTC; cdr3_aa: CASSEIQVSSYEQYF
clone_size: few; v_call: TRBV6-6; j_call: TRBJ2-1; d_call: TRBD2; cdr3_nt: TGTGCCAGCAGTCTCCTAGCGGGGGGGACGAATGAGCAGTTCTTC; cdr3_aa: CASSLLAGGTNEQFF
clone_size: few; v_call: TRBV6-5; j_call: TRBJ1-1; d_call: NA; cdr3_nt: TGTGCCAGCAGTTACTCGAGACTGGAATTCACTGAAGCTTTCTTT; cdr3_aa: CASSYSRLEFTEAFF
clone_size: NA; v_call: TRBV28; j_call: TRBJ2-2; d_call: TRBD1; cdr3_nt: TGTGCCAGCAGGGGACAGGGTTTTTACGGGGAGCTGTTTTTT; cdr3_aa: CASRGQGFYGELFF
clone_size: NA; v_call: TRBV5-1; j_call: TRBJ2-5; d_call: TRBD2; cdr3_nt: TGCGCCAGCAGCATGGGGACTAGCGGGGAAGAGACCCAGTACTTC; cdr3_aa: CASSMGTSGEETQYF
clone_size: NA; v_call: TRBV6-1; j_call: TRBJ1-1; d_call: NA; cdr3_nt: TGTGCCAGCAATCAGGGCCTTCGGATGAACACTGAAGCTTTCTTT; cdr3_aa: CASNQGLRMNTEAFF
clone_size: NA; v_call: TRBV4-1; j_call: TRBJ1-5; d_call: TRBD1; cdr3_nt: TGCGCCAGCAGCCAAGATCGTCGGACAGGGGTTTGGAGCGAACAGCCCCAGCATTTT; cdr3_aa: CASSQDRRTGVWSEQPQHF
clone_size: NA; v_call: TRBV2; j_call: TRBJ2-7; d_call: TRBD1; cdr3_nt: TGTGCCAGCAGGACCGGGACAGATGATTACGAGCAGTACTTC; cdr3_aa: CASRTGTDDYEQYF
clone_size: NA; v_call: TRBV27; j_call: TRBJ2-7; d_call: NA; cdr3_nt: TGTGCCAGCAGTTTATCATCTGGGCGCGAGCAGTACTTC; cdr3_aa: CASSLSSGREQYF
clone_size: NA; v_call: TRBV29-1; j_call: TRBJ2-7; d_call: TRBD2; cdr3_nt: TGCAGCGTCTTTAGCGGGAGCATTCGCGAGCAGTACTTC; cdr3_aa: CSVFSGSIREQYF
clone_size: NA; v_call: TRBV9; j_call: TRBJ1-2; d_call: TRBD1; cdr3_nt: TGTGCCAGCACTACGAGGGACAGGGGTGGCTACACCTTC; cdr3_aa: CASTTRDRGGYTF
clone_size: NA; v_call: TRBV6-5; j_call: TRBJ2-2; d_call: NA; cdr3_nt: TGTGCCAGCAGTTACCAAATCGACAGGAACACCGGGGAGCTGTTTTTT; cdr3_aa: CASSYQIDRNTGELFF
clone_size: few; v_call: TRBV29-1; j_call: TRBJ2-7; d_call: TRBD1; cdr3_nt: TGCAGCGTTCGCCAGGGGGCCTACGAGCAGTACTTC; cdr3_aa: CSVRQGAYEQYF
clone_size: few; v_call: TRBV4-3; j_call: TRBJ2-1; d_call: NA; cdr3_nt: TGCGCCAGCAGCCAAGATGCTCGGGATTCCTACAATGAGCAGTTCTTC; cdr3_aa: CASSQDARDSYNEQFF
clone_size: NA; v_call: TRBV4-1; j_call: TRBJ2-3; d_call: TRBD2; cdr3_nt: TGCGCCAGCAGCCAACAGACTAGCGGGATACACAGGGACACAGATACGCAGTATTTT; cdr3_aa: CASSQQTSGIHRDTDTQYF
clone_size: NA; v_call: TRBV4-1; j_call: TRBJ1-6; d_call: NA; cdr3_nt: TGCGCCAGCAGCCAAGGTTTTTACGGGGTTGTTGGTTCACCCCTCCACTTT; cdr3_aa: CASSQGFYGVVGSPLHF
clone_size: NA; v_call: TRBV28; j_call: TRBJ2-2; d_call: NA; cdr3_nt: TGTGCCAGCAGTTTCTCGACCGGGGAGCTGTTTTTT; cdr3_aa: CASSFSTGELFF
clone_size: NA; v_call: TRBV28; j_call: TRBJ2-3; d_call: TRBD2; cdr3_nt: TGTGCCAGCAGTCGGGGGGGCACAGATACGCAGTATTTT; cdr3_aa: CASSRGGTDTQYF
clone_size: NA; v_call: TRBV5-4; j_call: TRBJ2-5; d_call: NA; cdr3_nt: TGTGCCAGCAGCCGAGAACGACAAGAGACCCAGTACTTC; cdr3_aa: CASSRERQETQYF
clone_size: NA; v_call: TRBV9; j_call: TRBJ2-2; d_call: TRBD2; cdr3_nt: TGTGCCAGCAGTTGGGCTAGCGGGACCCCCGGGGAGCTGTTTTTT; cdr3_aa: CASSWASGTPGELFF
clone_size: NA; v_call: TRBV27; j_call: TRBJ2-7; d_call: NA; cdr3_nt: TGTGCCAGCAGTATCACCAGGGGATACGAGCAGTACTTC; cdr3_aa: CASSITRGYEQYF
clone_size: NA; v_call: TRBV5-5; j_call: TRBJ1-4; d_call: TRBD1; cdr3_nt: TGTGCCAGCAGCACCGGGACAGATGCAACTAATGAAAAACTGTTTTTT; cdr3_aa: CASSTGTDATNEKLFF
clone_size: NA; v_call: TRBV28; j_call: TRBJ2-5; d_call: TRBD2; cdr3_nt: TGTGCCAGCAGCGGACTAGCGGGGCCGGGGGGGGAGACCCAGTACTTC; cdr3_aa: CASSGLAGPGGETQYF
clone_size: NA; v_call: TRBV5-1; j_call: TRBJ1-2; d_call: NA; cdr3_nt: TGCGCCAGCAGCCCCGAGGGGGTCTACTATGGCTACACCTTC; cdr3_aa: CASSPEGVYYGYTF
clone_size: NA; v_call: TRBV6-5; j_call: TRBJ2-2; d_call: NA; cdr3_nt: TGTGCCAGCCGGAGGGGGCAGAACACCGGGGAGCTGTTTTTT; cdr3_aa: CASRRGQNTGELFF
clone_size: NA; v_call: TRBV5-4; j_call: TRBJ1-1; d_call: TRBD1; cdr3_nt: TGTGCCAGCAGCCCTCGACAGGGGAGGACCACTGAAGCTTTCTTT; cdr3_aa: CASSPRQGRTTEAFF
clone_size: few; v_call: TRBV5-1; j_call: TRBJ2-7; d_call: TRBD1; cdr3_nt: TGCGCCAGCAGCACTACCGGGACAGGGCCAGACGAGCAGTACTTC; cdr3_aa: CASSTTGTGPDEQYF
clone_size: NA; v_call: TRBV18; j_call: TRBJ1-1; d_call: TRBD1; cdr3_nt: TGTGCCAGCTCCGGGACAGCGAACACTGAAGCTTTCTTT; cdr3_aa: CASSGTANTEAFF
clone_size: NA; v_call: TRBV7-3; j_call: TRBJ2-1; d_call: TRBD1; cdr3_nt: TGTGCCAGCAGCTTCACCGGACAGGGCCGGGATGAGCAGTTCTTC; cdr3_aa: CASSFTGQGRDEQFF